This TCR beta chain originates from a study of blood T cell repertoires in COVID-19. Turning to the study itself: Sites across the United States, Italy and Spain contributed samples from acute and convalescent COVID-19. The cDNA or gDNA used as material had been derived from T cells, B-cell-depleted T cells, or PBMCs.

Original processing methods: Nucleated cell counts were estimated from reference gene primer amplification. Assay: immunoSEQ multiplex PCR; the TCRdb copy retains only in-frame clones and omits some. V, J and clone size reflect that table, while D and trimming were determined from the DNA. The sample records approximately 200,000 clones, around 87% being singletons. The receptor was isolated from a woman aged 25 to 45 with active or convalescent COVID-19. The sequencing sample was made of peripheral blood.

CDR3 nucleotide sequence: TGCAGCGTTGTGTGGGGGGGGAATGGCTACACCTTC. Its translation: CSVVWGGNGYTF. The rearrangement joins TRBV29-1 to TRBJ1-2, with D perhaps TRBD1 (5 bases). The V gene lost 4 bases and the J gene lost 6 bases, with 12 bases spanning the gap. The CDR3 loop spans 12 amino acids. Germline CDR1 SQVTM, CDR2 ANQGSEA.